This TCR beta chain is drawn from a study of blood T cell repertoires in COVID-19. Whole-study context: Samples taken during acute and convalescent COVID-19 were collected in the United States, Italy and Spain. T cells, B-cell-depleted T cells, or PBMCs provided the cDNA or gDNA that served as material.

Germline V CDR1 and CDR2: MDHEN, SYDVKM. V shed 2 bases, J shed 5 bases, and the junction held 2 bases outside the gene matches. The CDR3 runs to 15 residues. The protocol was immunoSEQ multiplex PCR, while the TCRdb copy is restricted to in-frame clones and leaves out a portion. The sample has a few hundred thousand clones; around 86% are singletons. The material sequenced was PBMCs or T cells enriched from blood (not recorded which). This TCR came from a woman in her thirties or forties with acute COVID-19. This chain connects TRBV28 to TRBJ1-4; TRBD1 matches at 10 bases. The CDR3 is CASSLEGQGNEKLFF. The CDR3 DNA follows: TGTGCCAGCAGTTTAGAGGGACAGGGGAATGAAAAACTGTTTTTT.